This T cell receptor (beta chain) is from a study of regulatory T cells in long-lasting Graves disease listed by TCRdb under 2021. A note on the overall study: Persistent Graves' disease was defined as antithyroid drug treatment for over 5 years with persistently positive TSH receptor autoantibodies. Persistent Graves' disease patients were compared with newly diagnosed Graves' disease patients by peripheral blood TCR sequencing and RNA sequencing. The study was conducted in China and was registered as a clinical trial. A total of approximately 35 samples underwent TCR sequencing: about 13 from persistent and roughly 20 from newly diagnosed Graves' disease patients. In the clinical cohort, patients with persistent Graves' disease had used antithyroid drugs for an average of about 9.3 years.

The time point label on this specimen signifies: persistent/refractory GD, antithyroid drugs over 5 years with positive TRAb. For both TCR sequencing and RNA sequencing, RNA was extracted from PBMCs in TRIzol. The diagnosis of Graves' disease followed American Thyroid Association guidelines. The patients came from an endocrinology department in Xi'an, China. Each patient gave roughly 8.4 milliliters of peripheral blood, collected in an EDTA anticoagulant tube. Ficoll Paque Plus density gradient separation was used to isolate PBMCs, and no further T cell sorting was done. RNA quality was checked with an Agilent 2100 Bioanalyzer and agarose gel, and concentration with a NanoDrop 2000. Study-wide conclusions, independent of this receptor: Only the TCR beta chain was sequenced and analyzed. Persistent disease showed preferential use of TRBV28, TRBJ1-2 and TRBJ2-5, whereas newly diagnosed disease favored TRBV20-1 and TRBJ2-1. Compared with newly diagnosed patients, persistent Graves' disease patients had lower TCR Shannon entropy and fewer highly expanded clones, which suggests clonal expansion. A larger number of public clonotypes was shared among persistent patients (more than 2,500) than among newly diagnosed patients (over 850). The small sample size was acknowledged by the authors as a limitation that may reduce accuracy. The study examined only peripheral blood because the primary lesion, thyroid tissue, could not be accessed.

The CDR3 measures 13 amino acids from cysteine to phenylalanine. Of the read, only the CDR3 DNA is kept; its 39 bases are in frame from base 1. From a lookup of the germline V gene, CDR1 and CDR2 are MNHNS and SASEGT. V and J lose 6 bases and 3 bases, and a span of 11 bases separates them. Receptor libraries were prepared by multiplex PCR. Sequencing used an Illumina HiSeq 4000. CDR3 regions were amplified by Arm-PCR with iRepertoire HTBI primers to construct TCR beta libraries. PCR products were gel purified before sequencing. In the source study's methods: Gene usage analysis of CDR3 amino acid clonotypes used the 62 TRBV and fewer than 15 TRBJ segments found across samples. COPE and FqMerger were used to merge filtered high-quality paired reads into contigs. BLAST was used to align contigs to the IMGT TRBV, TRBD and TRBJ reference genes, and CDR3 was defined following IMGT. Clonotypes above 0.1% frequency were classified as highly expanded clones. Shannon entropy was used to measure repertoire diversity, and the Gini coefficient was used to measure V-J evenness. A clonotype was considered public if more than one individual shared it. TCRdb ran its own pipeline on the public reads, namely fastp trimming at Q25 and MiXCR clone calling, and kept in-frame beta chains. Each CDR3 protein gets just one entry, which takes the most common genes and DNA from the rows behind it. The V and J calls shown here were made by TCRdb, not taken from the authors' results. This sample holds some 280,000 distinct CDR3 sequences; 22% were observed only once. The ten largest clones capture about 61% of the sample.

Turning to this clonotype: Which antigen it targets is not known. No base quality values were provided; no much bigger clone lies one nucleotide off.

The receptor was isolated from a female donor with Graves disease. Specimen: peripheral blood mononuclear cells (PBMCs), collected when the disease was refractory, from a patient treated with antithyroid drugs. The V and J genes are TRBV6-1 and TRBJ2-5, with no confident D gene call. The nucleotide sequence is given as TGTGCCAGCAGGGGTCCAGCCAAAGAGACCCAGTACTTC. This yields the protein CASRGPAKETQYF.